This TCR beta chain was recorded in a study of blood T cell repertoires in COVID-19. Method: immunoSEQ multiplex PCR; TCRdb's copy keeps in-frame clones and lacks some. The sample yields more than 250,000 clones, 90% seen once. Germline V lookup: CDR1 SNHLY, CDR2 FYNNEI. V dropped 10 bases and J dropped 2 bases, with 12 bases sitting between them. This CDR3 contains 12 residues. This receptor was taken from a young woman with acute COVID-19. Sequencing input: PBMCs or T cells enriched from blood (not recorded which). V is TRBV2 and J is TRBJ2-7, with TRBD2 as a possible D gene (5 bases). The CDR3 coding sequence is TGTGCCAACGGACGGGATACCTACGAGCAGTACTTC. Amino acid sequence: CANGRDTYEQYF.